One sample yielded the 6 T cell receptor beta chains listed below, sequenced in a study of T cell repertoires in cytomegalovirus infection. TCRdb re-called the reads through MiXCR, storing one row per CDR3 protein. The data show 600,000 to 800,000 distinct CDR3 sequences, about 24% seen once. The sequencing input was CD8+ T cells from PBMCs. The source of these receptors is a human donor in good health (CMV status not recorded). Some clones in this sample may be carry-over from other donors' samples.

Of note for this clonotype: A read error may account for a junction end that differs from germline. The gene calls are TRBV27 and TRBJ1-1, with a weak D call TRBD1 (5 bases). CDR1 and CDR2 (germline): MNHEY, SMNVEV (reference sequence). The CDR3 length is 14 residues. CDR3 coding DNA: TGTGCCAGCAGTTTAAGGGCAGGGATCACTGAAACTTTCTTT. Translated: CASSLRAGITETFF.

This clonotype was found many times. The chain carries TRBV7-2 and TRBJ2-3; D is perhaps TRBD1 (5 bases). The CDR3 is 16 residues long. Germline assignment: CDR1 SGHTA and CDR2 FQGNSA. Trimming left V 1 base short and J 3 bases short, with 14 bases between. DNA of the CDR3: TGTGCCAGCAGCTTAGAAGGGGTGTACGGGACAGATACGCAGTATTTT. It encodes CASSLEGVYGTDTQYF. The whole variable domain, remainder taken from reference TRBV7-2 and TRBJ2-3, is GAGVSQSPSNKVTEKGKDVELRCDPISGHTALYWYRQSLGQGLEFLIYFQGNSAPDKSGLPSDRFSAERTGGSVSTLTIQRTQQEDSAVYLCASSLEGVYGTDTQYFGPGTRLTVL.

The chain has TRBV28 and TRBJ1-2; no clear D. Germline V gene sequence: CDR1 MDHEN, CDR2 SYDVKM. The CDR3 covers 12 residues. The germline V and J ends were trimmed by 4 bases and 8 bases, with 11 bases remaining between them. CDR3 amino acids: CASSYRVAGYTF. The CDR3 nucleotides read TGTGCCAGCAGTTATAGGGTTGCGGGCTACACCTTC.

This clonotype was observed a single time. This sequence joins TRBV7-3 and TRBJ2-6; D gene uncertain. Trimming left V 8 bases short and J 0 bases short, with 11 bases between. Germline CDR1 is SGHTA and CDR2 is FQGTGA. The length of the CDR3 is 15 residues. The CDR3 bases are TGTGCCAGCGGTCGTTGGGACTCTGGGGCCAACGTCCTGACTTTC. It codes for CASGRWDSGANVLTF.

V usage is TRBV5-1 and J usage is TRBJ2-3; weak D call: TRBD2 (5 bases). CDR3 length: 14 amino acids. Per the germline V gene, CDR1 is SGHRS and CDR2 is YFSETQ. Trimming cost V 4 bases and J 3 bases, with 12 bases left between them. CDR3 sequence: CASSLSDSTDTQYF. The CDR3 DNA is TGCGCCAGCAGCCTTAGCGACTCTACAGATACGCAGTATTTT.

J is TRBJ1-2 and V is TRBV29-1; D gene ambiguous. Germline values: CDR1 SQVTM, CDR2 ANQGSEA. The CDR3 length is 13 residues. The V gene lost 0 bases and the J gene lost 5 bases, with 10 bases spanning the gap. CDR3 DNA sequence: TGCAGCGTTGAAGATCGTCTTATTTATGGCTACACCTTC. It yields the protein CSVEDRLIYGYTF. Drawing the rest from reference TRBV29-1 and TRBJ1-2, the complete variable domain is SAVISQKPSRDICQRGTSLTIQCQVDSQVTMMFWYRQQPGQSLTLIATANQGSEATYESGFVIDKFPISRPNLTFSTLTVSNMSPEDSSIYLCSVEDRLIYGYTFGSGTRLTVV.